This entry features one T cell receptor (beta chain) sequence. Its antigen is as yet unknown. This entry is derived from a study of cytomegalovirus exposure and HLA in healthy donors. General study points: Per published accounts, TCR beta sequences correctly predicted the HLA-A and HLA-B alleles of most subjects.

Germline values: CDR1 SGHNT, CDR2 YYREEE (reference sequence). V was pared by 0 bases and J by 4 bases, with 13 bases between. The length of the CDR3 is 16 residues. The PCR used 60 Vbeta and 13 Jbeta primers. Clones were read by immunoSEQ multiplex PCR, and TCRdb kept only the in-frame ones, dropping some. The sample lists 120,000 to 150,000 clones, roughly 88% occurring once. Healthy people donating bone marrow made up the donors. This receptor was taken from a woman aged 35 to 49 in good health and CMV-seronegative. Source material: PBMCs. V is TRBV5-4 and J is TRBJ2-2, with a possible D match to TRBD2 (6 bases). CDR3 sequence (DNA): TGTGCCAGCAGCTTGGGGGCGGGACTGATCACCGGGGAGCTGTTTTTT. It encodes CASSLGAGLITGELFF. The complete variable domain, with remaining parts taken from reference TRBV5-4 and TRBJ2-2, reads ETGVTQSPTHLIKTRGQQVTLRCSSQSGHNTVSWYQQALGQGPQFIFQYYREEENGRGNFPPRFSGLQFPNYSSELNVNALELDDSALYLCASSLGAGLITGELFFGEGSRLTVL.